A single sample gave rise to the 14 T cell receptor beta chains below, sequenced in a study of shared clonotypes between healthy human individuals. CD45RO-negative, CCR7-positively selected cells formed the naive CD8 fraction, excluding terminally differentiated effector memory CD45RA+ cells. Profiled with immunoSEQ multiplex PCR; TCRdb holds only in-frame clones, not every one. The table includes about 2,200,000 clones, roughly 91% detected once. The sequencing input was naive CD8+ T cells from PBMCs. These receptors all stem from a young man in good health. Some clones in this sample may be carry-over from other donors' samples.

This chain joins TRBV9 and TRBJ2-1; weak D call: TRBD2 (6 bases). This CDR3 contains 15 residues. Trimming pared 3 bases from V and 0 bases from J, leaving 10 bases between. Germline V gene sequence: CDR1 SGDLS, CDR2 YYNGEE. For the CDR3, the DNA is TGTGCCAGCAGCGCGCGGGATTACTCCTACAATGAGCAGTTCTTC. This translates into CASSARDYSYNEQFF.

The rearrangement uses TRBV19 and TRBJ2-7; D may match TRBD1 or TRBD2 (5 bases each). The CDR3 totals 15 residues. Between the trimmed V and J ends, which lost 2 bases and 3 bases, there was a span of 14 bases. Germline CDR1 LNHDA, CDR2 SQIVND (reference sequence). The CDR3 loop reads CASSIRRGEFYEQYF. For the CDR3, the DNA is TGTGCCAGTAGTATACGTAGAGGGGAATTCTACGAGCAGTACTTC.

This clone was found once. The chain combines TRBV7-9 with TRBJ2-1; 8 bases align to TRBD2. The CDR3 runs 13 residues. Germline V gene lookup returns CDR1 SEHNR and CDR2 FQNEAQ (reference sequence). Unmatched junction bases numbered 3, after V lost 3 bases and J lost 8 bases. CDR3 in amino acids: CASSFTGGDEQFF. The CDR3 bases are TGTGCCAGCAGCTTTACGGGAGGGGATGAGCAGTTCTTC. The entire variable domain, with the rest obtained from reference TRBV7-9 and TRBJ2-1, is as follows: DTGVSQNPRHKITKRGQNVTFRCDPISEHNRLYWYRQTLGQGPEFLTYFQNEAQLEKSRLLSDRFSAERPKGSFSTLEIQRTEQGDSAMYLCASSFTGGDEQFFGPGTRLTVL.

With respect to this clone: Other DNA sequences in this sample translate to the same CDR3. This chain joins TRBV6-6 and TRBJ1-1; no reliable D call. Germline CDR1 MNHNY, CDR2 SVGAGI (reference sequence). This CDR3 is 12 amino acids long. Trimming pared 2 bases from V and 4 bases from J, leaving 5 bases between. CDR3 sequence reads: CASSYVATEAFF. CDR3 bases: TGTGCCAGCAGTTACGTCGCCACTGAAGCTTTCTTT.

With respect to this clone: Within the sample, other DNA sequences also encode this same CDR3. The chain employs TRBV19 and TRBJ2-1, with a possible D match to TRBD1 (5 bases). V was clipped by 3 bases and J by 5 bases, with 8 bases between them. The germline gives CDR1 LNHDA, CDR2 SQIVND (reference sequence). The CDR3 length is 13 residues. DNA of the CDR3: TGTGCCAGTAGTATCCAGGGTAACAATGAGCAGTTCTTC. As protein: CASSIQGNNEQFF.

V is TRBV28 and J is TRBJ2-1, with a tentative D call TRBD1 (6 bases). The CDR3 is made up of 16 amino acids. V was cut by 3 bases and J by 7 bases, with 19 bases left in between. Germline V CDR1 and CDR2: MDHEN, SYDVKM. CDR3 sequence: CASSFDGTPTRNEQFF. CDR3 bases: TGTGCCAGCAGTTTTGATGGGACACCTACCCGGAATGAGCAGTTCTTC.

The genes are TRBV29-1 and TRBJ2-5; tentative D call: TRBD1 (6 bases). Trimming shortened V by 7 bases and J by 2 bases, and 17 bases separated the two germline ends. The V gene's germline CDR1 is SQVTM and CDR2 ANQGSEA. The CDR3 loop spans 14 amino acids. The CDR3 sequence is CSGNSGTQQETQYF. CDR3 DNA: TGCAGCGGAAACTCCGGGACACAACAAGAGACCCAGTACTTC.

This clone appeared once. The J gene is TRBJ1-2, the V gene TRBV6-5; 8 positions match TRBD1. After removal of 2 bases from V and 3 bases from J, the junction contained 2 bases not matched to a gene. Germline CDR1 reads MNHEY; CDR2 reads SVGAGI. The CDR3 consists of 14 residues. The CDR3 DNA sequence: TGTGCCAGCAGTTACCAGACAGGGGACTATGGCTACACCTTC. This translates into CASSYQTGDYGYTF.

The sample holds one count of this clone. Other DNA sequences from this sample encode an identical CDR3 as well. V is TRBV9 and J is TRBJ2-1; TRBD1 might be the D (5 bases). Germline V gene lookup returns CDR1 SGDLS and CDR2 YYNGEE. This CDR3 spans 14 amino acids. V was pared by 0 bases and J by 4 bases, with 8 bases between. CDR3 DNA: TGTGCCAGCAGCGTAGTCCAGGGTTACAATGAGCAGTTCTTC. Amino acids: CASSVVQGYNEQFF.

With regard to this clone: Other DNA sequences of this sample code for an identical CDR3. J is TRBJ2-7 and V is TRBV9; 7 positions match TRBD2. CDR1 and CDR2 from the germline V gene are SGDLS and YYNGEE. The CDR3 runs to 15 residues. V gave up 0 bases and J gave up 3 bases; unmatched junction bases: 6. CDR3 residues: CASSVATSANYEQYF. CDR3 sequence (DNA): TGTGCCAGCAGCGTAGCCACTAGCGCAAACTACGAGCAGTACTTC.

The V gene is TRBV9, the J gene TRBJ2-1; the match to TRBD1 covers 7 bases. CDR1 and CDR2 (germline): SGDLS, YYNGEE. The CDR3 is 15 amino acids. Unmatched junction bases numbered 5, after V lost 2 bases and J lost 3 bases. The CDR3 protein is CASSVRGTLYNEQFF. CDR3 nucleotides: TGTGCCAGCAGCGTCAGGGGGACCCTCTACAATGAGCAGTTCTTC.

The V gene is TRBV5-1, the J gene TRBJ2-5, with D possibly matching TRBD2 (5 bases). CDR3 size: 15 residues. Trimming pared 4 bases from V and 2 bases from J, leaving 15 bases between. Germline V gene data show CDR1 as SGHRS and CDR2 as YFSETQ. The CDR3 bases are TGCGCCAGCAGCAACCGGGATCGGCCACAAGAGACCCAGTACTTC. Translation: CASSNRDRPQETQYF.

The chain joins TRBV30 to TRBJ2-7; 9 bases line up with TRBD1. CDR3 length: 14 amino acids. Germline CDR1 reads GTSNPN; CDR2 reads SVGIG (reference sequence). V was pared by 5 bases and J by 0 bases, with 5 bases of the junction left unmatched. This CDR3 reads CAWSDRGFSYEQYF. The CDR3, as DNA: TGTGCCTGGTCGGACAGGGGATTCTCCTACGAGCAGTACTTC.

The chain employs TRBV27 and TRBJ1-1; weak D call: TRBD1 (6 bases). The CDR3 sequence is 13 residues long. Trimming took off 10 bases at V and 0 bases at J, with 12 bases between the two ends. Germline CDR1 and CDR2: MNHEY and SMNVEV (reference sequence). As DNA, the CDR3 is TGTGCCACCCGGGGGGGCTTGAACACTGAAGCTTTCTTT. Encoded protein: CATRGGLNTEAFF.